This record looks at one T cell receptor beta chain sequence and its context. Its antigen is unidentified. This sample was included in a study of identical twins. Regarding the study as a whole: There is a chance that invariant MAIT and iNKT cells partially muddied zero-insertion analyses. For cord blood, abundant beta clonotypes had fewer insertions, unlike memory repertoires, which showed none.

cDNA molecules carried unique molecular identifiers, and template switching added a universal primer site. One entry per CDR3 protein results from TCRdb running MiXCR on the 5' RACE reads. The sample lists some 660,000 distinct CDR3 sequences; around 8.3% were seen once. CDR1 is SGHNT, CDR2 YENEEA, per germline. V lost 3 bases to trimming and J lost 8 bases, with 11 bases between them. The CDR3 is made up of 13 amino acids. The data were also submitted as part of a second study, on yellow fever vaccine responses in identical twins. This second report adds: After vaccination, twins' T cell response reportedly seemed partly convergent, partly personalized.

The chain uses TRBV11-3 and TRBJ2-1; D not certain. Sequencing input: PBMCs. This TCR came from a woman aged 18-29 years in good health. The CDR3 DNA follows: TGTGCCAGCAGCTTTAGCAGTTGGGATGAGCAGTTCTTC. It is translated as CASSFSSWDEQFF.